This T cell receptor beta chain is drawn from a study of control samples from healthy donors and cancer patients. TCRdb's table, derived via immunoSEQ multiplex PCR, lists solely in-frame clones and lacks some. The profile shows 120,000 or so clones, 70% to 90% of them singletons. The TCR sequence derives from a man between 60 and 75 years old in good health. Sequenced sample: blood.

CDR3 region: CASRTGSLGNGYTF. The CDR3, as DNA: TGTGCCAGCAGGACTGGGTCACTGGGGAATGGCTACACCTTC. The genes are TRBV27 and TRBJ1-2, with D hard to call. The V gene lost 6 bases and the J gene lost 6 bases, with 17 bases spanning the gap. Germline assignment: CDR1 MNHEY and CDR2 SMNVEV (reference sequence). The CDR3 sequence is 14 residues long.